The 2 T cell receptor beta chains in this list originate from one sample, sequenced in a study of cytomegalovirus exposure and HLA in healthy donors. Amplification used 60 Vbeta primers and 13 Jbeta primers. Method: immunoSEQ multiplex PCR; TCRdb's copy keeps in-frame clones and lacks some. This table holds 170,000 or so clones, around four fifths found once. What was sequenced was PBMCs. The source is a woman between 45 and 60 years old in good health and CMV-seropositive.

This clone was seen a handful of times. The chain combines TRBV19 with TRBJ1-1, with D uncertain. Germline lookup yields CDR1 LNHDA and CDR2 SQIVND (reference sequence). The germline V and J ends were trimmed by 4 bases and 1 base, with 13 bases remaining between them. The CDR3 has 15 amino acids. CDR3 sequence: CASSTFPRANTEAFF. CDR3 sequence (DNA): TGTGCCAGTAGTACTTTTCCGAGGGCGAACACTGAAGCTTTCTTT.

This sequence joins TRBV5-1 and TRBJ1-1; D is uncertain. CDR3 length: 13 residues. The ends were cut back, 4 bases at V and 3 bases at J, with 10 bases in the middle. Germline CDR1 reads SGHRS; CDR2 reads YFSETQ. CDR3 DNA: TGCGCCAGCAGCGTTGACGGGGACACTGAAGCTTTCTTT. Translated: CASSVDGDTEAFF.